The clone carrying this T cell receptor beta chain showed up many times. The data belong to a study of response to subunit inactivated influenza vaccine. V shed 1 base and J shed 0 bases, with 7 bases lying between them. Germline V CDR1 and CDR2: SGHRS, YFSETQ. The CDR3 runs 14 residues. Each CDR3 protein gets one entry after TCRdb re-called the RT-PCR reads with MiXCR. The profile covers roughly 620,000 distinct CDR3 sequences, with around 10% appearing a single time and approximately 10% taken by the ten largest. The same data also went into a second study, on T cells expressing NK-cell markers. That source adds: Libraries used 5'RACE template switching adding universal primer site and UMIs.

V gene TRBV5-1 combines with J gene TRBJ1-2; D gene unclear. This receptor was taken from a man over 45 who received an inactivated influenza vaccine. The source material was PBMCs from blood, sampled on the day of vaccination. The CDR3 DNA reads as TGCGCCAGCAGCTTGAAGGCCTCTAACTATGGCTACACCTTC. Encoded protein: CASSLKASNYGYTF.